Listed below are T cell receptor beta chains from one sample, sequenced in a study of blood T cell repertoires in COVID-19. Using immunoSEQ multiplex PCR, the repertoire was profiled, and TCRdb retains in-frame clones only, with some absent. In the table there are more than 130,000 clones, approximately 90% of which are singletons. Sequenced input: peripheral blood. The receptor source for this set is a woman aged 40 to 50 with acute or convalescent COVID-19. Each CDR3 is given with its conserved first and last residue. Each record gives: clone size, D gene, V gene, J gene, CDR3 protein, CDR3 DNA. D genes are given only for firm matches. The listing skips clone size in some rows; elsewhere it reads once, few, many or a size class.

abundance: -; d_gene: TRBD2; v_gene: TRBV11-2; j_gene: TRBJ2-2; CDR3aa: CASSPTSGKSGELFF; CDR3nt: TGTGCCAGCAGTCCTACTAGCGGGAAGAGCGGGGAGCTGTTTTTT
abundance: -; d_gene: -; v_gene: TRBV6-5; j_gene: TRBJ1-6; CDR3aa: CASRETASSNSPLHF; CDR3nt: TGTGCCAGCAGAGAGACTGCCTCTTCCAATTCACCCCTCCACTTT
abundance: few; d_gene: TRBD1; v_gene: TRBV5-1; j_gene: TRBJ1-1; CDR3aa: CASSSGQENTEAFF; CDR3nt: TGCGCCAGCAGCTCGGGACAGGAGAACACTGAAGCTTTCTTT
abundance: few; d_gene: -; v_gene: TRBV9; j_gene: TRBJ1-1; CDR3aa: CASSVDDRYTEAFF; CDR3nt: TGTGCCAGCAGCGTAGATGACAGATACACTGAAGCTTTCTTT
abundance: -; d_gene: -; v_gene: TRBV28; j_gene: TRBJ1-2; CDR3aa: CASRVSGVLGGYTF; CDR3nt: TGTGCCAGCAGGGTATCAGGGGTCCTGGGGGGCTACACCTTC
abundance: -; d_gene: -; v_gene: TRBV28; j_gene: TRBJ1-1; CDR3aa: CASRSPGVSTEAFF; CDR3nt: TGTGCCAGCAGATCCCCAGGGGTGAGCACTGAAGCTTTCTTT
abundance: -; d_gene: TRBD2; v_gene: TRBV10-3; j_gene: TRBJ2-1; CDR3aa: CAISAGGSIYNEQFF; CDR3nt: TGTGCCATCAGTGCTGGCGGGAGTATTTACAATGAGCAGTTCTTC
abundance: -; d_gene: -; v_gene: TRBV2; j_gene: TRBJ1-1; CDR3aa: CASSEVRGWTEAFF; CDR3nt: TGTGCCAGCAGTGAAGTCAGGGGTTGGACTGAAGCTTTCTTT
abundance: -; d_gene: TRBD1; v_gene: TRBV11-2; j_gene: TRBJ1-3; CDR3aa: CASSPLTGSSSGNTIYF; CDR3nt: TGTGCCAGCAGCCCACTGACAGGGTCCTCCTCTGGAAACACCATATATTTT
abundance: -; d_gene: -; v_gene: TRBV6-2/TRBV6-3; j_gene: TRBJ2-7; CDR3aa: CASSFTSKEQYF; CDR3nt: TGTGCCAGCAGCTTTACTAGCAAGGAGCAGTACTTC
abundance: -; d_gene: -; v_gene: TRBV9; j_gene: TRBJ1-2; CDR3aa: CASSPSHYGYTF; CDR3nt: TGTGCCAGCAGCCCCTCCCACTATGGCTACACCTTC
abundance: -; d_gene: -; v_gene: TRBV6-6; j_gene: TRBJ1-1; CDR3aa: CATLQGAEAFF; CDR3nt: TGTGCCACTTTGCAGGGTGCTGAAGCTTTCTTT
abundance: once; d_gene: -; v_gene: TRBV5-1; j_gene: TRBJ2-7; CDR3aa: CASSLGEASYEQYF; CDR3nt: TGCGCCAGCAGCTTGGGGGAGGCTTCCTACGAGCAGTACTTC
abundance: once; d_gene: -; v_gene: TRBV19; j_gene: TRBJ1-1; CDR3aa: CASSPYRVMNTEAFF; CDR3nt: TGTGCCAGTAGTCCCTACAGGGTAATGAACACTGAAGCTTTCTTT
abundance: -; d_gene: -; v_gene: TRBV5-6; j_gene: TRBJ1-2; CDR3aa: CASSFVTGSGYTF; CDR3nt: TGTGCCAGCAGCTTTGTAACAGGGTCTGGCTACACCTTC
abundance: -; d_gene: -; v_gene: TRBV9; j_gene: TRBJ1-1; CDR3aa: CASSVAARGTEAFF; CDR3nt: TGTGCCAGCAGCGTAGCCGCCAGGGGCACTGAAGCTTTCTTT
abundance: few; d_gene: TRBD2; v_gene: TRBV7-8; j_gene: TRBJ2-7; CDR3aa: CASSLSARDYLYEQYF; CDR3nt: TGTGCCAGCAGCTTATCCGCCCGGGACTACCTCTACGAGCAGTACTTC
abundance: -; d_gene: -; v_gene: TRBV10-3; j_gene: TRBJ1-2; CDR3aa: CAISEQGSVYGYTF; CDR3nt: TGTGCCATCAGTGAACAGGGCTCCGTCTATGGCTACACCTTC
abundance: -; d_gene: -; v_gene: TRBV10-3; j_gene: TRBJ2-3; CDR3aa: CATSGGTDTQYF; CDR3nt: TGTGCCACCTCGGGGGGCACAGATACGCAGTATTTT
abundance: -; d_gene: TRBD1; v_gene: TRBV5-6; j_gene: TRBJ1-2; CDR3aa: CASSPRTGRIGGYTF; CDR3nt: TGTGCCAGCAGCCCAAGGACAGGGCGGATTGGTGGCTACACCTTC
abundance: -; d_gene: -; v_gene: TRBV27; j_gene: TRBJ1-1; CDR3aa: CASSSPGGSPNTEAFF; CDR3nt: TGTGCCAGCAGTTCCCCCGGAGGCAGCCCGAACACTGAAGCTTTCTTT
abundance: -; d_gene: -; v_gene: TRBV6-5; j_gene: TRBJ1-6; CDR3aa: CASSWMVGGGSPLHF; CDR3nt: TGTGCCAGCAGTTGGATGGTTGGGGGCGGTTCACCCCTCCACTTT
abundance: once; d_gene: TRBD1; v_gene: TRBV4-3; j_gene: TRBJ1-4; CDR3aa: CASSQDSPTTGSEKLFF; CDR3nt: TGCGCCAGCAGCCAAGATTCCCCAACGACAGGGTCCGAAAAACTGTTTTTT
abundance: few; d_gene: -; v_gene: TRBV27; j_gene: TRBJ1-4; CDR3aa: CASSLRGLGEKLFF; CDR3nt: TGTGCCAGCAGTTTAAGGGGGTTGGGAGAAAAACTGTTTTTT
abundance: -; d_gene: -; v_gene: TRBV18; j_gene: TRBJ2-4; CDR3aa: CASSPPQTIAKNIQYF; CDR3nt: TGTGCCAGCTCACCACCGCAGACAATAGCCAAAAACATTCAGTACTTC
abundance: -; d_gene: -; v_gene: TRBV28; j_gene: TRBJ1-5; CDR3aa: CASRFDSGNQPQHF; CDR3nt: TGTGCCAGCAGATTCGACAGTGGGAATCAGCCCCAGCATTTT
abundance: -; d_gene: -; v_gene: TRBV7-8; j_gene: TRBJ1-3; CDR3aa: CASSFGGAAGNTIYF; CDR3nt: TGTGCCAGCAGCTTTGGGGGGGCTGCTGGAAACACCATATATTTT
abundance: once; d_gene: TRBD2; v_gene: TRBV7-2; j_gene: TRBJ2-1; CDR3aa: CASSFASGGYNEQFF; CDR3nt: TGTGCCAGCAGCTTCGCTAGCGGGGGGTACAATGAGCAGTTCTTC
abundance: -; d_gene: TRBD2; v_gene: TRBV10-3; j_gene: TRBJ2-3; CDR3aa: CAISESSGGPSDTQYF; CDR3nt: TGTGCCATCAGTGAGTCGTCGGGAGGGCCCTCCGATACGCAGTATTTT
abundance: -; d_gene: -; v_gene: TRBV27; j_gene: TRBJ2-7; CDR3aa: CASSFVHASSYEQYF; CDR3nt: TGTGCCAGCAGTTTTGTGCATGCGAGCTCCTACGAGCAGTACTTC
abundance: -; d_gene: TRBD1; v_gene: TRBV19; j_gene: TRBJ1-2; CDR3aa: CASRKDRAYGYTF; CDR3nt: TGTGCCAGTAGGAAGGACAGGGCTTATGGCTACACCTTC
abundance: -; d_gene: -; v_gene: TRBV6-2/TRBV6-3; j_gene: TRBJ1-1; CDR3aa: CASSVQGRTEAFF; CDR3nt: TGTGCCAGCAGCGTACAGGGACGAACTGAAGCTTTCTTT
abundance: -; d_gene: -; v_gene: TRBV7-8; j_gene: TRBJ1-6; CDR3aa: CASSLFLIDNYNSPLHF; CDR3nt: TGTGCCAGCAGCTTATTCCTAATAGATAACTATAATTCACCCCTCCACTTT
abundance: -; d_gene: -; v_gene: TRBV11-2; j_gene: TRBJ2-1; CDR3aa: CASSASGGTTYNEQFF; CDR3nt: TGTGCCAGCAGCGCCAGTGGAGGGACGACCTACAATGAGCAGTTCTTC
abundance: few; d_gene: -; v_gene: TRBV6-1; j_gene: TRBJ2-1; CDR3aa: CASSEGPLANNEQFF; CDR3nt: TGTGCCAGCAGTGAAGGACCGCTAGCGAACAATGAGCAGTTCTTC
abundance: -; d_gene: TRBD1; v_gene: TRBV25-1; j_gene: TRBJ2-7; CDR3aa: CASSDPPKTGAGYEQYF; CDR3nt: TGTGCCAGCAGTGACCCCCCTAAGACAGGGGCGGGGTACGAGCAGTACTTC
abundance: -; d_gene: -; v_gene: TRBV18; j_gene: TRBJ2-7; CDR3aa: CASSPYGGRTYEQYF; CDR3nt: TGTGCCAGCTCACCTTACGGGGGGCGAACCTACGAGCAGTACTTC
abundance: -; d_gene: TRBD2; v_gene: TRBV4-3; j_gene: TRBJ2-1; CDR3aa: CASSQDRTAGGPYEQFF; CDR3nt: TGCGCCAGCAGCCAAGATCGAACGGCGGGGGGGCCTTATGAGCAGTTCTTC